The sample holds one count of the clone carrying this T cell receptor (beta chain). Original handling: Reference gene primer amplification yielded estimated nucleated cell counts. Sequencing was performed with immunoSEQ multiplex PCR; in TCRdb, only in-frame clones are kept and a portion is missing. V, J and clone size are those of that table, while D and trimming were read from the DNA. The table lists some 260,000 clones, approximately 86% of them singletons, with 4% to 6% in the top ten. These data are taken from a study of blood T cell repertoires in COVID-19. At the level of the study: PBMCs, B-cell-depleted T cells, or T cells provided the cDNA or gDNA that made up the material.

V shed 1 base and J shed 0 bases, with 21 bases lying between them. The CDR3 sequence is 19 residues long. The germline gives CDR1 LGHDT, CDR2 YNNKEL (reference sequence). The chain combines TRBV3-1 (or the pseudogene TRBV3-2) with TRBJ1-2; possible D gene TRBD1, 6 bases. The sequencing input was peripheral blood. This TCR derives from a woman of 80 years or more with active or convalescent COVID-19. CDR3 coding DNA: TGTGCCAGCAGCCAAGTGACTAGCGGACAGTCCTCAACTAACTATGGCTACACCTTC. It translates to CASSQVTSGQSSTNYGYTF.